These 22 T cell receptor beta chains originate from one sample sequenced in a study of OX40 agonist ivuxolimab in advanced cancers. Here immunoSEQ multiplex PCR was the method, and the copy in TCRdb shows in-frame clones only, minus some. The table includes 30,000 to 40,000 clones, about 82% detected once. This material consisted of CD4+ or CD8+ T cells sorted from blood, taken in a trial of the OX40 agonist ivuxolimab. All receptors come from an adult with an advanced solid tumor such as melanoma, head and neck, liver or kidney cancer.

This sequence joins TRBV6-6 and TRBJ1-5, with a tentative D call TRBD1 (5 bases). CDR1 is MNHNY and CDR2 is SVGAGI in the germline V gene (reference sequence). CDR3 size: 14 residues. V was pared by 5 bases and J by 5 bases, with 13 bases between. The CDR3 reads CASSGITGDQPQHF. In nucleotides, the CDR3 is TGTGCCAGCAGTGGAATTACGGGGGATCAGCCCCAGCATTTT.

Details on this clone: At the DNA level, this CDR3 is encoded by other sequences in the same sample as well. This chain links TRBV30 with TRBJ1-2, with 7 bases aligning to TRBD1. From germline, CDR1 is GTSNPN and CDR2 SVGIG (reference sequence). CDR3 length: 12 residues. The trim removed 3 bases at V and 8 bases at J, leaving 6 bases unmatched. CDR3 loop: CAWSLTGKGYTF. The CDR3 nucleotides read TGTGCCTGGAGCCTGACAGGGAAAGGCTACACCTTC.

This rearrangement joins TRBV6-5 to TRBJ2-7, with 8 positions matching TRBD1. J was trimmed by 3 bases and V by 7 bases; bases with no gene match: 8. Looked up from germline, CDR1 is MNHEY and CDR2 is SVGAGI. The CDR3 loop spans 14 amino acids. Written as DNA, the CDR3 is TGTGCCAGCAAGAGCGCAGGGGGCGACTACGAGCAGTACTTC. Translating gives CASKSAGGDYEQYF.

The chain links TRBV6-4 to TRBJ1-1, with no clear D. The CDR3 is 14 residues long. Germline lookup yields CDR1 MRHNA and CDR2 SNTAGT. V was trimmed by 5 bases and J by 8 bases, leaving 18 bases between them. This chain's CDR3 is CASSRREQIDEAFF. The DNA of the CDR3 is TGTGCCAGCAGTAGAAGGGAGCAGATTGACGAAGCTTTCTTT.

This chain connects TRBV7-8 to TRBJ1-5, with D maybe TRBD1 (5 bases). This CDR3 has 13 amino acids. Germline V CDR1 and CDR2: SGHVS, FQNEAQ. The V end lost 5 bases, the J end lost 7 bases, and 12 bases lay between the germline ends. CDR3: CASSTSTVQPQHF. The CDR3 region has the DNA TGTGCCAGCAGCACCTCGACAGTGCAGCCCCAGCATTTT.

This clone was seen once. The rearrangement links TRBV30 to TRBJ2-1; D is uncertain. Trimming took off 1 base at V and 4 bases at J, with 8 bases between the two ends. Germline loops: CDR1 GTSNPN, CDR2 SVGIG (reference sequence). The CDR3 is 13 residues long. The chain's CDR3 is CAWSATLYNEQFF. In DNA, the CDR3 is TGTGCCTGGAGTGCCACATTGTACAATGAGCAGTTCTTC.

The CDR3 coding sequence is TGTGCCATCTCCCCAGGATTCAGCCCTGGAAACACCATATATTTT. Its protein product is CAISPGFSPGNTIYF. The chain recombines TRBV10-3 with TRBJ1-3, with unresolved D. From germline, CDR1 is ENHRY and CDR2 SYGVKD. The length of the CDR3 is 15 residues. Trimming took 8 bases from V and 2 from J, leaving 16 bases between them.

The chain couples TRBV21-1 to TRBJ2-5; the D segment call TRBD1 is taken from the table without a DNA check. TRBV21-1 is recorded as a pseudogene. The CDR3 totals 16 residues. The CDR3 nucleotides read TGTGCCAGCAGCAAGATGAGGGACAGGCGCCAAGAGACCCAGTACTTC. The encoded protein is CASSKMRDRRQETQYF.

V and J are TRBV7-8 and TRBJ2-1, with D uncertain. CDR3 length: 16 amino acids. Per the germline V gene, CDR1 is SGHVS and CDR2 is FQNEAQ. Deletions cut 4 bases from V and 0 bases from J, with 13 bases between. In DNA, the CDR3 is TGTGCCAGCAGCTCAATCGGTGGAAGCTCCTACAATGAGCAGTTCTTC. This sequence encodes CASSSIGGSSYNEQFF.

This clone has just a few counts. The rearrangement uses TRBV5-1 and TRBJ2-7; the D is unclear. V lost 0 bases and J lost 3, with 13 bases in between. CDR1 is SGHRS, CDR2 YFSETQ, per germline. The CDR3 contains 15 residues. The CDR3 loop is CASSLGAQPNYEQYF. CDR3 DNA: TGCGCCAGCAGCTTGGGCGCACAGCCCAACTACGAGCAGTACTTC. Full variable domain (missing parts from reference TRBV5-1 and TRBJ2-7): KAGVTQTPRYLIKTRGQQVTLSCSPISGHRSVSWYQQTPGQGLQFLFEYFSETQRNKGNFPGRFSGRQFSNSRSEMNVSTLELGDSALYLCASSLGAQPNYEQYFGPGTRLTVT.

The chain is built from TRBV19 and TRBJ1-3, with 9 bases that match TRBD1. This CDR3 contains 17 residues. The V gene's germline CDR1 is LNHDA and CDR2 SQIVND (reference sequence). V was clipped by 10 bases and J by 0 bases; unmatched bases: 13. The CDR3 sequence is CATHRDRVSLSGNTIYF. CDR3 coding DNA: TGTGCCACTCACCGGGACAGGGTCTCCCTCTCTGGAAACACCATATATTTT.

The chain recombines TRBV5-1 with TRBJ2-2; 10 bases map to TRBD1. J gave up 8 bases and V 1 base, and 8 bases lay outside the gene matches. The CDR3 is made up of 16 amino acids. The germline V gene encodes CDR1 SGHRS and CDR2 YFSETQ. The CDR3 DNA reads TGCGCCAGCAGCTTGCGCGGGACAGGGGCCGGTGGGGAGCTGTTTTTT. Translated: CASSLRGTGAGGELFF.

This clone appeared a single time. The chain carries TRBV19 and TRBJ2-2; D unclear. The V gene lost 2 bases and the J gene lost 1 base, with 14 bases spanning the gap. The germline V gene encodes CDR1 LNHDA and CDR2 SQIVND (reference sequence). CDR3 length: 17 amino acids. CDR3 DNA: TGTGCCAGTAGTATACCCGGCCGCAGTTTGAACACCGGGGAGCTGTTTTTT. It yields the protein CASSIPGRSLNTGELFF.

The chain uses TRBV18 and TRBJ2-7; D is uncertain. Trimming shortened V by 3 bases and J by 3 bases, and 9 bases separated the two germline ends. The CDR3 runs to 13 residues. Looked up from germline, CDR1 is KGHSH and CDR2 is LQKENI. CDR3 loop: CASSPDRHYEQYF. The CDR3 DNA follows: TGTGCCAGCTCACCGGACCGTCACTACGAGCAGTACTTC.

CDR3 amino acids: CASSQKSRDSTYEQYF. The CDR3 DNA reads TGCGCCAGCAGCCAAAAGAGCCGGGACTCGACCTACGAGCAGTACTTC. This chain joins TRBV4-3 and TRBJ2-7; D is perhaps TRBD2 (6 bases). CDR3 size: 16 residues. V was trimmed by 2 bases and J by 2 bases, leaving 16 bases between them. CDR1 LGHNA and CDR2 YSLEER come from the germline V gene.

CDR3 protein: CATSRDRTGSSTGELFF. DNA for the CDR3: TGTGCCACCAGCAGAGATAGGACAGGAAGCAGCACCGGGGAGCTGTTTTTT. The chain carries TRBV15 and TRBJ2-2; the match to TRBD1 covers 7 bases. V lost 0 bases, J lost 4 bases, and 8 bases stayed unmatched. In germline, CDR1 is LNHNV, CDR2 YYDKDF (reference sequence). The CDR3 runs to 17 residues.

This sequence joins TRBV15 and TRBJ1-5; 9 bases match TRBD1. Germline trimming cut 1 base from V and 0 bases from J; bases unmatched to any gene: 7. The CDR3 is made up of 18 amino acids. The germline gives CDR1 LNHNV, CDR2 YYDKDF (reference sequence). This chain's CDR3 is CATSRASGQGYSNQPQHF. CDR3 nucleotides: TGTGCCACCAGCAGAGCCTCGGGACAGGGCTATAGCAATCAGCCCCAGCATTTT.

Concerning this clone itself: Distinct nucleotide sequences in the sample also encode this CDR3. The gene calls are TRBV28 and TRBJ1-2; a weak D match, TRBD1 (5 bases). The germline V gene encodes CDR1 MDHEN and CDR2 SYDVKM. V gave up 5 bases and J gave up 5 bases, with 9 bases separating them. The CDR3 loop spans 12 amino acids. The CDR3 reads CASSGTGYGYTF. For the CDR3, the DNA is TGTGCCAGCAGTGGGACGGGTTATGGCTACACCTTC.

This clone was counted a single time. This rearrangement joins TRBV9 to TRBJ1-2, with D tentatively TRBD1 (6 bases). Germline V gene data show CDR1 as SGDLS and CDR2 as YYNGEE. V lost 0 bases to trimming and J lost 8 bases, with 29 bases between them. This CDR3 has 19 residues. CDR3 region: CASSVGSSTTGLRVGGYTF. The CDR3 DNA reads TGTGCCAGCAGCGTAGGAAGTTCGACAACAGGGCTAAGGGTGGGCGGCTACACCTTC.

The V and J genes are TRBV30 and TRBJ1-5, with TRBD1 identical over 11 bases. The CDR3 consists of 14 residues. With 0 bases clipped from V and 6 bases from J, the junction kept 1 base outside the gene matches. CDR1 is GTSNPN and CDR2 is SVGIG in the germline V gene (reference sequence). The CDR3, as DNA: TGTGCCTGGAGTGTCGGGACAGGGGGTCAGCCCCAGCATTTT. Translating gives CAWSVGTGGQPQHF. The full variable domain, in which reference TRBV30 and TRBJ1-5 provide the parts outside the CDR3, is SQTIHQWPATLVQPVGSPLSLECTVEGTSNPNLYWYRQAAGRGLQLLFYSVGIGQISSEVPQNLSASRPQDRQFILSSKKLLLSDSGFYLCAWSVGTGGQPQHFGDGTRLSIL.

This clone is deemed medium-sized. The gene calls are TRBV5-4 and TRBJ2-7, with D perhaps matching TRBD1 (5 bases). Germline values: CDR1 SGHNT, CDR2 YYREEE (reference sequence). This CDR3 has 12 amino acids. V lost 5 bases and J 5 bases, leaving 11 bases between the germline ends. The CDR3 DNA sequence: TGTGCCAGCAGGAAACCAGGGAACGAGCAGTACTTC. Translating it yields CASRKPGNEQYF.

This clone showed up just a few times. The chain uses TRBV7-9 and TRBJ1-2; D uncertain. CDR3 size: 13 residues. Germline V gene data show CDR1 as SEHNR and CDR2 as FQNEAQ (reference sequence). The germline V and J ends were trimmed by 2 bases and 1 base, with 5 bases remaining between them. As DNA, the CDR3 is TGTGCCAGCAGCTTACAGATTAACTATGGCTACACCTTC. The encoded protein is CASSLQINYGYTF.